The T cell receptor (beta chain) described here comes from a study of blood T cell repertoires in COVID-19. Study-level background: Sources were T cells, B-cell-depleted T cells, or PBMCs; the material itself was cDNA or gDNA.

Assay: immunoSEQ multiplex PCR; the TCRdb copy retains only in-frame clones and omits some. The top ten hold about 1% of the sample, which has some 300,000 clones, around 89% seen once. This clone has only one observation. The V and J ends lost 6 bases and 8 bases respectively, with 10 bases between them. Germline assignment: CDR1 MDHEN and CDR2 SYDVKM. This CDR3 is 11 amino acids long. Seattle patients were enrolled while actively infected and followed longitudinally. This TCR derives from a woman aged 35 to 49 with COVID-19, enrolled during active disease. This chain connects TRBV28 to TRBJ1-1, with no clear D. Material for sequencing was peripheral blood. The CDR3: CASSPPGEAFF. As DNA, the CDR3 is TGTGCCAGCAGCCCTCCGGGGGAAGCTTTCTTT.